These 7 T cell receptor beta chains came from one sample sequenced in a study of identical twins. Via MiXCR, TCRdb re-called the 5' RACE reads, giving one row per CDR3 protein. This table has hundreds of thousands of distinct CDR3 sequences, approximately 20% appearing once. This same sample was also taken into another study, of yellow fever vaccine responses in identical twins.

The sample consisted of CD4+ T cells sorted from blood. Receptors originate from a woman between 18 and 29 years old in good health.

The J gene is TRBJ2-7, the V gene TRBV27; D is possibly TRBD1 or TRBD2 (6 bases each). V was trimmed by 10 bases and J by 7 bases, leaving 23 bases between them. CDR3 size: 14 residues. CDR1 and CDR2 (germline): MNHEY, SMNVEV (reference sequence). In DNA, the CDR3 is TGTGCCACCGACAGGACTATCCAGTGGGGAGAGCAGTACTTC. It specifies CATDRTIQWGEQYF.

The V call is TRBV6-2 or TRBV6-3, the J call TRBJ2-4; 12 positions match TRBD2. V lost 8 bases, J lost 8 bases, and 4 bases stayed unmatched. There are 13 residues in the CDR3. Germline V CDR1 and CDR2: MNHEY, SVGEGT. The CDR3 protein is CASRLAGVYIQYF. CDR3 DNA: TGTGCCAGCCGACTAGCGGGAGTATACATTCAGTACTTC.

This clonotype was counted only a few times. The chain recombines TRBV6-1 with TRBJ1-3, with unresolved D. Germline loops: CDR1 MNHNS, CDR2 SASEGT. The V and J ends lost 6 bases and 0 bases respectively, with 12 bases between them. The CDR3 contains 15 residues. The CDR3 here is CASRPTVSSGNTIYF. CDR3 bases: TGTGCCAGCAGGCCAACAGTGAGCTCTGGAAACACCATATATTTT.

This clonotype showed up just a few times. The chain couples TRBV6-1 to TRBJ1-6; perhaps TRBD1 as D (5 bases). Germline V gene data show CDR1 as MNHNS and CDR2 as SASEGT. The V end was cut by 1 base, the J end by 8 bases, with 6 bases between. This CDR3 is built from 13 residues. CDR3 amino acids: CASSEVGDSPLHF. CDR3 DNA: TGTGCCAGCAGTGAAGTGGGGGATTCACCCCTCCACTTT.

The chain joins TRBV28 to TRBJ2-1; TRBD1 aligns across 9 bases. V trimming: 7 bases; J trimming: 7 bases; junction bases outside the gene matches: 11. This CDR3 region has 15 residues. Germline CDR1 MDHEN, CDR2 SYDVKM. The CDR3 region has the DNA TGTGCCAGCACCACGGGACAGGGCGTACGAAATGAGCAGTTCTTC. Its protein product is CASTTGQGVRNEQFF.

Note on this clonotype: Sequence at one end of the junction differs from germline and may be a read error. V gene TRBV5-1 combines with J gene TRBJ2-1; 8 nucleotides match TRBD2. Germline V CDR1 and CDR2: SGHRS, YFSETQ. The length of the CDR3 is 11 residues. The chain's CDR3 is CASRQDRLATF. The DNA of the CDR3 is TGCGCCAGCAGACAGGACAGACTAGCGACATTC.

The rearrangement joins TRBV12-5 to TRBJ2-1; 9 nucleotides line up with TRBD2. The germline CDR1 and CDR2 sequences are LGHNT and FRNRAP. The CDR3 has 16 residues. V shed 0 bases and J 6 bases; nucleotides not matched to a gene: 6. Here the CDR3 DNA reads TGTGCTAGTGGTTTGGTACTGGGGCGGGAGGGCAATGAGCAGTTCTTC. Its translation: CASGLVLGREGNEQFF.